The present T cell receptor beta chain was sequenced within a study of CXCR3-negative and CXCR3-positive naive CD8 T cells. Study-wide results and limits: Hydrophobicity was higher for TRB CDR3s found in CXCR3-positive naive cells than in CXCR3-negative naive cells. Naive subsets expressed similar surface CD5; TRB CDR3 features served to infer TCR strength. Similar TRBV-TRBJ gene usage was seen in naive CXCR3-negative and CXCR3-positive cells, but not in memory cells.

The CDR3 has 14 residues. In preparing the TRB cDNA libraries, 5' RACE with UMI labels was used. TCRdb reprocessed the 5' RACE reads and keeps a single row for each CDR3 protein, giving no DNA. Found here are roughly 130,000 distinct CDR3 sequences; the top ten clones hold about 0.61%. As to this clonotype: What it binds is unknown.

The chain links TRBV12-3 or TRBV12-4 to TRBJ1-1. The receptor was derived from a human donor in good health. Some clones in this sample may be carry-over from other donors' samples. The sequenced sample was naive CXCR3+ CD8+ T cells from blood. Specified subset: CD45RO-CCR7+CD27+CD95- naive CD8+ T cells expressing CXCR3 (TNR3+). The CDR3 protein is CASSPMTRNTEAFF.